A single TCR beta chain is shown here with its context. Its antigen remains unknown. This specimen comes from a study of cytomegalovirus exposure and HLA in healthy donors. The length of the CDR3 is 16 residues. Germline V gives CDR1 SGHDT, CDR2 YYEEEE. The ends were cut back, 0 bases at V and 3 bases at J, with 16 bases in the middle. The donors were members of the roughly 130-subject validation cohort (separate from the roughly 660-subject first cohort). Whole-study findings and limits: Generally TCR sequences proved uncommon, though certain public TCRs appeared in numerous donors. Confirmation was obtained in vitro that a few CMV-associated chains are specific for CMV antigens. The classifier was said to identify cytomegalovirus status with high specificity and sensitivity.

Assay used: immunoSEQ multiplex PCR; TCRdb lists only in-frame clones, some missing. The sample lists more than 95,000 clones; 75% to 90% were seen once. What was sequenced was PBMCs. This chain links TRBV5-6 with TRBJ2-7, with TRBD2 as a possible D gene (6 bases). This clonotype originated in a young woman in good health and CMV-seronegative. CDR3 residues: CASSLEVGGGVYEQYF. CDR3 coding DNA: TGTGCCAGCAGCTTGGAGGTTGGTGGAGGGGTCTACGAGCAGTACTTC.